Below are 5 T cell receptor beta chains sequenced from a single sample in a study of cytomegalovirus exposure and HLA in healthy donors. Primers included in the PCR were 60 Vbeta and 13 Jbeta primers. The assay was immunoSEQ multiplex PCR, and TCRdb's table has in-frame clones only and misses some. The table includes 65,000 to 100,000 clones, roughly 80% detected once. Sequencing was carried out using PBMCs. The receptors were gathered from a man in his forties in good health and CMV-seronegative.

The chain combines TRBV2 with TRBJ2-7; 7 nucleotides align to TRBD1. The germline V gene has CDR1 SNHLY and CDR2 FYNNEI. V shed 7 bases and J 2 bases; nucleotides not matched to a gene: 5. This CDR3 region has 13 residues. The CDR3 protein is CASKLDRTYEQYF. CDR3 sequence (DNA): TGTGCCAGCAAGTTGGACAGGACCTACGAGCAGTACTTC.

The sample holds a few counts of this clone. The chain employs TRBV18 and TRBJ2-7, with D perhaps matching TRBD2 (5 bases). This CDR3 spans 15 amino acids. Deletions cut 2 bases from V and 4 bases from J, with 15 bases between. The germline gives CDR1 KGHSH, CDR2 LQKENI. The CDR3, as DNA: TGTGCCAGCTCACCATATACCCAGAGGGAGTACGAGCAGTACTTC. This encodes CASSPYTQREYEQYF.

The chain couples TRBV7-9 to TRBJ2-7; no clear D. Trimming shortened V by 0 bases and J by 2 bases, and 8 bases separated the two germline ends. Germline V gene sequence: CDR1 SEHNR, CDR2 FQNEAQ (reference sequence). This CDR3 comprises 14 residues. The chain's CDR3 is CASSLALEPYEQYF. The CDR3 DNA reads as TGTGCCAGCAGCTTAGCGTTGGAGCCCTACGAGCAGTACTTC.

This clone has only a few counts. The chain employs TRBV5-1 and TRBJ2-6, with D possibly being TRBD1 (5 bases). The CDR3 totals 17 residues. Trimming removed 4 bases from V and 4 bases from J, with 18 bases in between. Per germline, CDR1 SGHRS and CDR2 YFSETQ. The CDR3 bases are TGCGCCAGCAGCCCTACAAGTCAGGGTACCGGGGCCAACGTCCTGACTTTC. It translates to CASSPTSQGTGANVLTF.

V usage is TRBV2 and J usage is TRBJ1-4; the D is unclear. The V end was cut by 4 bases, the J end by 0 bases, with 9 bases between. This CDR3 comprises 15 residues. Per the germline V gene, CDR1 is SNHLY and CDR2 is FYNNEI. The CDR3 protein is CASSGEQATNEKLFF. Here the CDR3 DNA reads TGTGCCAGCAGTGGAGAGCAGGCAACTAATGAAAAACTGTTTTTT.